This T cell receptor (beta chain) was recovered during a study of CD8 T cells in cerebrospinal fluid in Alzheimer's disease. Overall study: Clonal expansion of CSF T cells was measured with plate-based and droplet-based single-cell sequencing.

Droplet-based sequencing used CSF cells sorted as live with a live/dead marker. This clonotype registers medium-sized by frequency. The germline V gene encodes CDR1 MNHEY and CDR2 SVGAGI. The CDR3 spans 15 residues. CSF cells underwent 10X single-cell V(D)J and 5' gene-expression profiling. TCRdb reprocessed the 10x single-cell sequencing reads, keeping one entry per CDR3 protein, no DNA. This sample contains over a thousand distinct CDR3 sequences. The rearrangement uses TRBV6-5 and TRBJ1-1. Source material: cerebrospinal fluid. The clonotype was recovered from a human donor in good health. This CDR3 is CASSPTGALITEAFF.